This T cell receptor (beta chain) is from a study of T-cell reconstitution after alpha-beta-depleted transplantation in children. As to this clonotype: Antigen specificity is unknown. Sequence at one end of the junction differs from germline and may be a read error.

The study's findings and limits: T-cell numbers and diversity one year post-transplant derived largely from freshly generated T cells. At day 60, the high TCRbeta diversity found in some patients originated from recipient T cells and thymic progenitors that had survived. Reported findings indicate that, about two months after transplant, alpha-beta T cells came from several hundred expanded clones, which were derived from non-depleted graft cells.

The TCRbeta library incorporated unique molecular identifiers. TCRdb re-derived calls from the PCR reads in MiXCR, one entry per CDR3 protein. The sample lists fewer than 700,000 distinct CDR3 sequences; around 13% were seen once. The CDR3 is 12 amino acids. Germline V gives CDR1 LGHNA, CDR2 YSLEER. The receptor comes from a male patient aged 10-17 years who had a stem cell transplant for acute myeloid leukemia, so the T cells may come from the graft donor. The sample here was PBMCs, mostly from graft donor cells, taken 360 days after TCRalphabeta/CD19-depleted stem cell transplant. The chain links TRBV4-3 to TRBJ2-5; D is tentatively TRBD1 or TRBD2 (5 bases each). The CDR3 nucleotides read TGCGCCAGCAGCCGGGACGGAGAGACCCACTACTTC. It specifies CASSRDGETHYF.